The 10 T cell receptor beta chains below were found in one sample sequenced in a study of blood T cell repertoires in COVID-19. Profiling relied on immunoSEQ multiplex PCR, and the TCRdb table lists in-frame clones only, not all of them. This sample has just over 300,000 clones, with roughly 87% found just once. The sequencing sample was made of PBMCs or T cells enriched from blood (not recorded which). The receptor source for this set is a woman aged 18 to 35 who had recovered from COVID-19.

This chain connects TRBV28 to TRBJ1-2; 7 bases match TRBD1. The length of the CDR3 is 13 residues. Per the germline V gene, CDR1 is MDHEN and CDR2 is SYDVKM. Losses at the gene ends were 5 bases for V and 3 bases for J; bases not matched to a gene: 3. In nucleotides, the CDR3 is TGTGCCAGCAGTATAACAGGGGACTATGGCTACACCTTC. It translates to CASSITGDYGYTF.

The chain combines TRBV18 with TRBJ2-3, with 10 bases matching TRBD2. V shed 4 bases and J 2 bases; nucleotides not matched to a gene: 6. The CDR3 has 16 amino acids. Germline assignment: CDR1 KGHSH and CDR2 LQKENI. This CDR3 is CASSLNSGGPTDTQYF. The CDR3 DNA sequence: TGTGCCAGCTCACTAAATAGCGGGGGGCCCACAGATACGCAGTATTTT.

The chain is built from TRBV10-2 and TRBJ1-2; no definite D call. V was pared by 6 bases and J by 2 bases, with 7 bases between. Germline lookup yields CDR1 WSHSY and CDR2 SAAADI. The CDR3 consists of 12 residues. CDR3 protein: CASRTDNYGYTF. Here the CDR3 DNA reads TGCGCCAGCAGAACAGACAACTATGGCTACACCTTC.

CDR3 sequence: CAISDTGKNYGYTF. The CDR3 DNA reads TGTGCCATCAGTGATACAGGGAAAAACTATGGCTACACCTTC. The chain combines TRBV10-3 with TRBJ1-2, with D perhaps TRBD1 (6 bases). CDR1 is ENHRY and CDR2 is SYGVKD in the germline V gene. This CDR3 region has 14 residues. V lost 3 bases to trimming and J lost 2 bases, with 10 bases between them.

V gene TRBV5-4 combines with J gene TRBJ2-1, with TRBD2 matching 10 bases. The CDR3 spans 16 residues. Trimming removed 1 base from V and 12 bases from J; junction bases left unmatched: 13. Germline CDR1 and CDR2: SGHNT and YYREEE (reference sequence). The CDR3 bases are TGTGCCAGCAGCTTGAGGACTAGCGGAGACACCTCTCGGCAGTTCTTC. Translating gives CASSLRTSGDTSRQFF.

The J gene is TRBJ2-3, the V gene TRBV4-3, with D perhaps matching TRBD2 (7 bases). V lost 1 base to trimming and J lost 1 base, with 12 bases between them. Germline V gene data show CDR1 as LGHNA and CDR2 as YSLEER. This CDR3 comprises 16 residues. CDR3 loop: CASSQVLGGGTDTQYF. The CDR3 bases are TGCGCCAGCAGCCAAGTTCTAGGGGGGGGCACAGATACGCAGTATTTT.

The rearrangement links TRBV27 to TRBJ1-5; 9 nucleotides align to TRBD1. CDR3 length: 15 residues. Germline CDR1 MNHEY, CDR2 SMNVEV (reference sequence). V trimming: 2 bases; J trimming: 4 bases; junction bases outside the gene matches: 3. CDR3 in amino acids: CASSLTQGANQPQHF. In DNA form, the CDR3 reads TGTGCCAGCAGTTTAACACAGGGGGCAAATCAGCCCCAGCATTTT.

The CDR3 here is CASSLGGIQETQYF. The CDR3 DNA sequence: TGTGCCAGCAGTTTAGGGGGGATCCAAGAGACCCAGTACTTC. This chain joins TRBV28 and TRBJ2-5, with D tentatively TRBD2 (6 bases). Germline CDR1 MDHEN, CDR2 SYDVKM. The CDR3 is 14 amino acids. V lost 2 bases and J lost 1, with 8 bases in between.

This chain connects TRBV3-1 (or the pseudogene TRBV3-2) to TRBJ1-4; D call uncertain. Deletions cut 1 base from V and 11 bases from J, with 8 bases between. Germline-derived CDR1 and CDR2 are LGHDT and YNNKEL (reference sequence). The CDR3 length is 12 residues. In DNA form, the CDR3 reads TGTGCCAGCAGCCAAGGGGGAGGGAAACTGTTTTTT. Translation gives CASSQGGGKLFF.

The V call is TRBV18, the J call TRBJ2-3; TRBD1 agrees at 8 bases. There are 17 residues in the CDR3. V lost 3 bases, J lost 2 bases, and 10 bases stayed unmatched. Germline-derived CDR1 and CDR2 are KGHSH and LQKENI. CDR3 in amino acids: CASSPSVAGGFTDTQYF. CDR3 sequence (DNA): TGTGCCAGCTCACCCTCAGTGGCAGGGGGCTTCACAGATACGCAGTATTTT. The entire variable domain, with the rest obtained from reference TRBV18 and TRBJ2-3, is as follows: NAGVMQNPRHLVRRRGQEARLRCSPMKGHSHVYWYRQLPEEGLKFMVYLQKENIIDESGMPKERFSAEFPKEGPSILRIQQVVRGDSAAYFCASSPSVAGGFTDTQYFGPGTRLTVL.